These 27 T cell receptor beta chains were all obtained from the same sample, sequenced in a study of blood T cell repertoires in COVID-19. Sequencing used immunoSEQ multiplex PCR; TCRdb keeps in-frame clones, though not all of them. The table lists around 280,000 clones, nearly 90% of them singletons, with less than 2% in the top ten. The specimen was PBMCs or T cells enriched from blood (not recorded which). The receptor set was obtained from a woman aged 18-29 years with acute COVID-19.

V usage is TRBV10-2 and J usage is TRBJ2-1; 8 bases fit TRBD2. The germline V gene encodes CDR1 WSHSY and CDR2 SAAADI. Unmatched junction bases numbered 13, after V lost 6 bases and J lost 0 bases. The CDR3 has 18 amino acids. The CDR3 DNA reads as TGCGCCAGCAGCCGCCTTGAGTCTGGGACTAGCTCCTACAATGAGCAGTTCTTC. Its translation is CASSRLESGTSSYNEQFF.

This chain joins TRBV7-8 and TRBJ2-7; TRBD2 agrees at 10 bases. CDR1 and CDR2 (germline): SGHVS, FQNEAQ. V shed 4 bases and J 1 base; nucleotides not matched to a gene: 7. This CDR3 spans 16 amino acids. CDR3 residues: CASSSEAGGPSYEQYF. CDR3 sequence (DNA): TGTGCCAGCAGCTCCGAAGCGGGAGGGCCTTCCTACGAGCAGTACTTC.

This chain uses TRBV7-2 with TRBJ2-7, with a weak D call TRBD1 (6 bases). In germline, CDR1 is SGHTA, CDR2 FQGNSA. Trimming took off 5 bases at V and 3 bases at J, with 17 bases between the two ends. CDR3 length equals 15 residues. CDR3 bases: TGTGCCAGCAGCCTAAGGGGCCAGGGGCACTACGAGCAGTACTTC. Residues: CASSLRGQGHYEQYF.

The chain employs TRBV19 and TRBJ1-4; 7 bases are shared with TRBD1. The V segment lost 6 bases and the J segment 3 bases; nucleotides outside the gene matches: 7. The germline CDR1 and CDR2 sequences are LNHDA and SQIVND (reference sequence). The CDR3 sequence is 15 residues long. The CDR3 loop is CASREGAVPNEKLFF. The CDR3 DNA is TGTGCCAGTAGGGAGGGGGCGGTACCTAATGAAAAACTGTTTTTT.

In its sample, this clone was seen once. The chain is built from TRBV6-5 and TRBJ1-1; 7 bases fit TRBD1. The germline V gene has CDR1 MNHEY and CDR2 SVGAGI. Losses at the gene ends were 8 bases for V and 1 base for J; bases not matched to a gene: 10. The CDR3 runs 15 residues. The CDR3 spells CASRPGQSSNTEAFF. As DNA, the CDR3 is TGTGCCAGCCGGCCGGGACAGAGCTCGAACACTGAAGCTTTCTTT.

CDR3 DNA sequence: TGCAGCGTCCTACTTCCTACTCGACAGGGGTTTTATGGGTACGAGCAGTACTTC. It specifies CSVLLPTRQGFYGYEQYF. The V call is TRBV29-1, the J call TRBJ2-7; 8 bases are a match to TRBD1. The V segment lost 6 bases and the J segment 4 bases; nucleotides outside the gene matches: 23. CDR1 and CDR2 (germline): SQVTM, ANQGSEA. The CDR3 has 18 residues.

Only one count was recorded for this clone. The chain couples TRBV18 to TRBJ2-2; 7 bases agree with TRBD1. CDR3 length: 15 amino acids. CDR1 is KGHSH, CDR2 LQKENI, per germline. J gave up 5 bases and V 4 bases, and 7 bases lay outside the gene matches. Here the CDR3 reads CASSQKTGPTGELFF. As DNA, the CDR3 is TGTGCCAGCTCACAAAAGACAGGGCCTACCGGGGAGCTGTTTTTT.

This clone has a handful of counts. V and J are TRBV18 and TRBJ1-5; 7 bases are shared with TRBD1. The CDR3 contains 15 residues. The germline CDR1 and CDR2 sequences are KGHSH and LQKENI. V lost 4 bases, J lost 3 bases, and 6 bases stayed unmatched. The CDR3 DNA follows: TGTGCCAGCTCACGTGACAGGGATATCAATCAGCCCCAGCATTTT. It specifies CASSRDRDINQPQHF.

The chain joins TRBV4-2 to TRBJ2-7; the D gene is possibly TRBD2 (7 bases). The germline V and J ends were trimmed by 0 bases and 3 bases, with 15 bases remaining between them. CDR3 length: 16 residues. Germline CDR1 is LGHNA and CDR2 is YNFKEQ. The CDR3 here is CASSQDLGGGDYEQYF. The CDR3 DNA reads TGTGCCAGCAGCCAAGATCTAGGGGGAGGGGACTACGAGCAGTACTTC.

This chain links TRBV7-6 with TRBJ2-1; the D gene is possibly TRBD2 (6 bases). The CDR3 is made up of 15 amino acids. V lost 1 base and J lost 7, with 14 bases in between. Germline CDR1 and CDR2: SGHVS and FNYEAQ. As DNA, the CDR3 is TGTGCCAGCAGCTTAGAAACTAGCAGGGCGAATGAGCAGTTCTTC. Its protein is CASSLETSRANEQFF.

This chain joins TRBV30 and TRBJ2-7; unclear D gene. The germline V and J ends were trimmed by 0 bases and 0 bases, with 6 bases remaining between them. Germline V gene data show CDR1 as GTSNPN and CDR2 as SVGIG (reference sequence). The CDR3 has 13 amino acids. CDR3 coding DNA: TGTGCCTGGAGTGTAGCTAACTCCTACGAGCAGTACTTC. This translates into CAWSVANSYEQYF.

The chain links TRBV5-1 to TRBJ2-7, with 9 bases identical to TRBD2. The CDR3 has 15 residues. Germline values: CDR1 SGHRS, CDR2 YFSETQ. V lost 0 bases and J lost 2; bases outside the gene matches: 3. The CDR3 protein is CASSLVASGTYEQYF. CDR3 bases: TGCGCCAGCAGCTTGGTGGCTAGCGGGACCTACGAGCAGTACTTC.

The CDR3 DNA reads TGTGCCAGCAGCCGTCCGGGAAACTCCTACGAGCAGTACTTC. This codes for CASSRPGNSYEQYF. The V call is TRBV7-9, the J call TRBJ2-7; TRBD2 might be the D (5 bases). Germline-derived CDR1 and CDR2 are SEHNR and FQNEAQ (reference sequence). The CDR3 loop spans 14 amino acids. V was trimmed by 5 bases and J by 0 bases, leaving 11 bases between them. Drawing the rest from reference TRBV7-9 and TRBJ2-7, the complete variable domain is DTGVSQNPRHKITKRGQNVTFRCDPISEHNRLYWYRQTLGQGPEFLTYFQNEAQLEKSRLLSDRFSAERPKGSFSTLEIQRTEQGDSAMYLCASSRPGNSYEQYFGPGTRLTVT.

The chain combines TRBV7-9 with TRBJ1-1; D is uncertain. Germline CDR1 reads SEHNR; CDR2 reads FQNEAQ (reference sequence). This CDR3 has 12 amino acids. V lost 11 bases and J 0 bases, leaving 10 bases between the germline ends. The CDR3 loop reads CAATQVNTEAFF. In DNA form, the CDR3 reads TGTGCCGCTACGCAGGTGAACACTGAAGCTTTCTTT.

The J gene is TRBJ2-4, the V gene TRBV5-1; D gene ambiguous. There are 13 residues in the CDR3. V lost 0 bases and J 15 bases, leaving 16 bases between the germline ends. Germline V gives CDR1 SGHRS, CDR2 YFSETQ. CDR3 region: CASSLAVDSGWYF. CDR3 in DNA: TGCGCCAGCAGCTTGGCCGTTGACTCTGGTTGGTACTTC.

The rearrangement uses TRBV5-4 and TRBJ2-2; D is unclear. Trimming removed 1 base at V and 5 bases at J, with 12 bases between. The germline V gene has CDR1 SGHNT and CDR2 YYREEE (reference sequence). The CDR3 spans 15 residues. The CDR3 region is CASSLFGGRTGELFF. CDR3 DNA sequence: TGTGCCAGCAGCTTGTTTGGCGGTAGAACCGGGGAGCTGTTTTTT.

The V and J genes are TRBV5-1 and TRBJ1-6; 7 bases align to TRBD1. Germline V gives CDR1 SGHRS, CDR2 YFSETQ. The CDR3 totals 16 residues. The V segment lost 0 bases and the J segment 3 bases; nucleotides outside the gene matches: 3. The CDR3 nucleotides are TGCGCCAGCAGCTTGGCAGGGGGTCACTATAATTCACCCCTCCACTTT. Protein product: CASSLAGGHYNSPLHF.

This clone was seen only once. At the DNA level, this CDR3 is encoded by other sequences in the same sample as well. The chain employs TRBV27 and TRBJ2-7, with 14 bases identical to TRBD2. The CDR3 sequence is 14 residues long. V trimming: 5 bases; J trimming: 5 bases; junction bases outside the gene matches: 2. Germline assignment: CDR1 MNHEY and CDR2 SMNVEV (reference sequence). Here the CDR3 reads CASSPGLAGDEQYF. As DNA, the CDR3 is TGTGCCAGCAGTCCGGGACTAGCGGGAGACGAGCAGTACTTC.

The V and J genes are TRBV28 and TRBJ1-1; the D gene is possibly TRBD1 (6 bases). Trimming took off 2 bases at V and 9 bases at J, with 16 bases between the two ends. Per the germline V gene, CDR1 is MDHEN and CDR2 is SYDVKM. CDR3 length: 14 amino acids. The DNA for the CDR3 is TGTGCCAGCAGTTTAGGGGCGGCGGGGGCGAAAGCTTTCTTT. Residues: CASSLGAAGAKAFF. Filled out from reference TRBV28 and TRBJ1-1, the complete variable domain reads DVKVTQSSRYLVKRTGEKVFLECVQDMDHENMFWYRQDPGLGLRLIYFSYDVKMKEKGDIPEGYSVSREKKERFSLILESASTNQTSMYLCASSLGAAGAKAFFGQGTRLTVV.

The chain has TRBV6-5 and TRBJ2-7; TRBD1 is a possible D gene (5 bases). Trimming cost V 5 bases and J 1 base, with 12 bases left between them. The CDR3 covers 14 residues. From germline, CDR1 is MNHEY and CDR2 SVGAGI. This chain's CDR3 is CASSKGTGSYEQYF. As DNA, the CDR3 is TGTGCCAGCAGTAAGGGCACAGGTTCCTACGAGCAGTACTTC.

The sample holds one count of this clone. The chain employs TRBV10-3 and TRBJ1-4; 11 bases are shared with TRBD1. The CDR3 covers 18 residues. The J segment lost 4 bases and the V segment lost 2 bases, leaving 9 bases of the junction unmatched. Germline V gene data show CDR1 as ENHRY and CDR2 as SYGVKD. CDR3 DNA: TGTGCCATCAGTGAGCGGACAGGGGGCACGGATAATAATGAAAAACTGTTTTTT. It codes for CAISERTGGTDNNEKLFF.

The V and J genes are TRBV5-1 and TRBJ1-1; D is undetermined. CDR1 and CDR2 (germline): SGHRS, YFSETQ. Trimming stripped 0 bases from V and 2 bases from J, with 11 bases between. The CDR3 sequence is 15 residues long. The CDR3 sequence is CASSLDMAANTEAFF. For the CDR3, the DNA is TGCGCCAGCAGCTTGGACATGGCGGCCAACACTGAAGCTTTCTTT. Full variable domain (missing parts from reference TRBV5-1 and TRBJ1-1): KAGVTQTPRYLIKTRGQQVTLSCSPISGHRSVSWYQQTPGQGLQFLFEYFSETQRNKGNFPGRFSGRQFSNSRSEMNVSTLELGDSALYLCASSLDMAANTEAFFGQGTRLTVV.

This clone was seen only once. The rearrangement links TRBV27 to TRBJ1-2; TRBD1 might be the D (5 bases). Germline CDR1 reads MNHEY; CDR2 reads SMNVEV (reference sequence). V lost 3 bases to trimming and J lost 4 bases, with 15 bases between them. CDR3 length: 15 amino acids. The CDR3 coding sequence is TGTGCCAGCAGTTTTAGTCGACAGCCTCCCTATGGCTACACCTTC. Translating it yields CASSFSRQPPYGYTF.

The V gene is TRBV7-2, the J gene TRBJ1-2; D uncertain. Germline lookup yields CDR1 SGHTA and CDR2 FQGNSA. The CDR3 length is 13 residues. With 3 bases removed from V and 4 bases from J, the gap between germline ends came to 9 bases. The CDR3 bases are TGTGCCAGCAGCTTTTCTATCATCTATGGCTACACCTTC. Translated, it gives CASSFSIIYGYTF.

This chain uses TRBV19 with TRBJ2-7, with TRBD1 identical over 10 bases. V lost 4 bases to trimming and J lost 3 bases; unmatched junction nucleotides: 9. CDR1 and CDR2 from the germline V gene are LNHDA and SQIVND (reference sequence). CDR3 length: 16 amino acids. In DNA form, the CDR3 reads TGTGCCAGTAGTACCAGACAGGGGGCGGTCTTCTACGAGCAGTACTTC. Its translation is CASSTRQGAVFYEQYF.

The gene calls are TRBV10-2 and TRBJ1-1; maybe TRBD1 (6 bases). CDR3 length equals 13 residues. V lost 8 bases and J 9 bases, leaving 19 bases between the germline ends. CDR1 WSHSY and CDR2 SAAADI come from the germline V gene. This CDR3 is CASHIGGAPQAFF. CDR3 in DNA: TGCGCCAGCCACATCGGGGGGGCCCCGCAAGCTTTCTTT.

The chain recombines TRBV5-4 with TRBJ2-1; 13 bases are a match to TRBD2. From germline, CDR1 is SGHNT and CDR2 YYREEE (reference sequence). The CDR3 extends over 16 amino acids. Losses at the gene ends were 3 bases for V and 8 bases for J; bases not matched to a gene: 8. CDR3 DNA: TGTGCCAGCAGCTACCCGGGACTAGCGGGAATTGATGAGCAGTTCTTC. Protein sequence: CASSYPGLAGIDEQFF.